This TCR beta chain was recorded in a study of T cells in Graves' hyperthyroidism and ophthalmopathy (dated by TCRdb to the late 2010s). General notes on the study: Peripheral blood samples were taken at initial diagnosis, before any treatment was given. TCR V-J signatures able to tell the groups apart were searched for in a discovery cohort of approximately 95 patients, of whom more than 40 had Graves' ophthalmopathy and about 55 had stable Graves' hyperthyroidism. Prospective prediction of ophthalmopathy was tested in an independent validation cohort consisting of roughly 20 hyperthyroidism patients and approximately 16 patients who later progressed to ophthalmopathy. The approximately 98 discovery patients were randomly divided into training and test sets at a 7:3 ratio. The study also compared thyroid tissue and blood T-cell repertoires from roughly six Graves' hyperthyroidism patients. After blood sampling, hyperthyroidism patients were treated with methimazole at a starting dose of 30 mg daily, and ophthalmopathy patients were treated with high-dose intravenous methylprednisolone. According to the paper, TCR Vbeta CDR3 sequencing was carried out on some 130 peripheral blood samples, which came from more than 40 ophthalmopathy, roughly 75 hyperthyroidism and approximately 17 progressor patients.

The germline V gene supplies CDR1 SGHVS and CDR2 FNYEAQ. The cysteine opens and the phenylalanine closes a CDR3 of 16 amino acids. CDR3 DNA only is kept here, 48 bases in frame from base 1. From V the trimming removes 1 base and from J it removes 6 bases, while the gene matches leave 6 bases of the junction unaccounted for. What the work shows at the level of the full study, not this receptor alone: Most expanded thyroid clonotypes (frequency above 0.001) were also detected in blood, a finding suggesting that blood repertoires may reflect thyroid immune responses. No statistical method was used to fix the sample size in advance, and group allocation was not hidden from the investigators. In cross-validation, a model built on a 13 V-J signature told ophthalmopathy apart from stable hyperthyroidism with roughly 87% sensitivity and about 81% specificity, and in testing the same model reached 80%/75%. In validation, the model predicted progression to ophthalmopathy a median of around 6.5 months before onset, with over 55% sensitivity and around 76% specificity.

The TCR beta CDR3 regions were amplified from RNA transcripts. The TCR CDR3 was subjected to a first round of RT-PCR using the HTBI primer set and the Qiagen OneStep RT-PCR kit. A second multiplex PCR round built the libraries, followed by size selection and purification. Sequencing of the libraries was done on an Illumina HiSeq2000 using paired-end 100 bp reads. For the original study's pipeline: SOAPnuke was used to process the raw data, throwing out any read that contained adapters or uncalled bases, had a mean Phred below 15, or lacked an exact constant-primer or identifier match. High-quality paired reads were merged using COPE v1.2.5, and each unique nucleotide sequence was defined as a clonotype. Clonotypes were aligned to IMGT TRBV, TRBD and TRBJ reference segments using MiTCR v1.1. Only V-J combinations with frequency above 0.0001, covering approximately 99% of repertoires, were analysed. A TCS score was defined as the ratio between F50 (clonal expansion) and ExV (chaos), using BLOSUM62-based TCRdist between CDR3 peptides within each V-J. Welch's t-statistics and random forest reduced several hundred V-J features to 13, which were used in a naive Bayes classifier (R e1071). TCRdb handled the public reads itself, with Q25 trimming in fastp and clone calling in MiXCR, and kept productive beta chains. For every CDR3 protein sequence, its rows merge into one entry that carries the most common genes and DNA. These V and J calls originate from TCRdb's pipeline instead of the authors' own analysis. This sample comprises around 370,000 distinct CDR3 sequences, less than 20% of them detected only once. The ten largest clones add up to 40% of the sample.

In the ophthalmopathy patients, disease was moderately to severely active, with a Clinical Activity Score of 3 or more, a NOSPECS grade of 4 or more, and a duration of less than 3 months. Patients with uncontrolled infections, other autoimmune diseases, pregnancy or lactation were excluded. Diagnoses relied on clinical symptoms, serum thyroxine and TRAb, thyroid ultrasound and orbital computed tomography. PBMCs were isolated from 7.5 to 10 ml of fresh peripheral blood by Ficoll-Paque density gradient centrifugation. Total RNA was extracted with Trizol reagent, and quality was checked on an Agilent 2100 Bioanalyzer. For this clonotype: What this receptor recognizes is not known. The input lacks base qualities; no much larger clone sits a single base away.

The chain couples TRBV7-6 to TRBJ2-2, and TRBD2 aligns with 9 junction nucleotides. The TCR originated in a man aged 18-30 years with Graves' ophthalmopathy. What was sequenced was blood. For the CDR3, the sequence is CASSLGRGGRPGELFF. The bases are TGTGCCAGCAGCTTAGGGCGGGGGGGCCGCCCCGGGGAGCTGTTTTTT. The reference TRBV7-6 and TRBJ2-2 proteins fill in what lies around the CDR3, so the full variable domain reads GAGVSQSPRYKVTKRGQDVALRCDPISGHVSLYWYRQALGQGPEFLTYFNYEAQQDKSGLPNDRFSAERPEGSISTLTIQRTEQRDSAMYRCASSLGRGGRPGELFFGEGSRLTVL.